These 20 T cell receptor beta chains were sequenced from one sample in a study of T cells in tumors after PD-1 blockade. Assay: immunoSEQ multiplex PCR; the TCRdb copy retains only in-frame clones and omits some. There are 60,000 to 75,000 clones in the sample; around 67% occur only once, and around 5% lies in the top ten. Specimen: PBMCs, collected after anti-PD-1 treatment. These receptor sequences come from a human donor with basal cell carcinoma.

This clone came up a few times. The V and J genes are TRBV7-6 and TRBJ2-5; TRBD2 is a possible D gene (7 bases). V was trimmed by 5 bases and J by 5 bases, leaving 15 bases between them. The CDR3 consists of 14 residues. CDR1 is SGHVS and CDR2 is FNYEAQ in the germline V gene. CDR3 loop: CASSRGGHRETQYF. In nucleotides, the CDR3 is TGTGCCAGCAGCCGCGGGGGCCACCGCGAGACCCAGTACTTC.

The chain employs TRBV3-1 (or the pseudogene TRBV3-2) and TRBJ2-3; either TRBD1 or TRBD2 may supply D (5 bases each). The CDR3 contains 16 residues. The V end was cut by 4 bases, the J end by 5 bases, with 19 bases between. Germline loops: CDR1 LGHDT, CDR2 YNNKEL (reference sequence). The CDR3 nucleotides read TGTGCCAGCAGCCTCGGGGCCAATGGCCTTTTAGATACGCAGTATTTT. It codes for CASSLGANGLLDTQYF.

There are a few counts of this clone. This chain links TRBV18 with TRBJ1-4; TRBD1 aligns across 7 bases. V shed 6 bases, J shed 7 bases, and the junction held 11 bases outside the gene matches. The CDR3 sequence is 15 residues long. CDR1 KGHSH and CDR2 LQKENI come from the germline V gene. The CDR3 nucleotides read TGTGCCAGCTCGAACCTGGAGACAGGGATTGAAAAACTGTTTTTT. Translating it yields CASSNLETGIEKLFF.

The rearrangement uses TRBV28 and TRBJ2-6; D possibly corresponds to TRBD1 (6 bases). Between the trimmed V and J ends, which lost 3 bases and 4 bases, there was a span of 10 bases. The length of the CDR3 is 15 residues. Germline assignment: CDR1 MDHEN and CDR2 SYDVKM. The CDR3 loop is CASSFTGRGANVLTF. Written as DNA, the CDR3 is TGTGCCAGCAGTTTTACAGGGCGGGGGGCCAACGTCCTGACTTTC.

The J gene is TRBJ2-7, the V gene TRBV19; D uncertain. Germline V gene lookup returns CDR1 LNHDA and CDR2 SQIVND (reference sequence). V lost 3 bases and J 3 bases, leaving 9 bases between the germline ends. This CDR3 has 13 residues. CDR3: CASSIPPLYEQYF. Written as DNA, the CDR3 is TGTGCCAGTAGTATTCCCCCCCTCTACGAGCAGTACTTC.

The chain joins TRBV12-3 or TRBV12-4 to TRBJ2-7, with D maybe TRBD2 (6 bases). V was shortened by 6 bases and J by 3 bases, with 9 bases between the two germline ends. This CDR3 spans 12 amino acids. The CDR3 spells CASSYGGYEQYF. The CDR3 nucleotides are TGTGCCAGCAGCTACGGGGGCTACGAGCAGTACTTC.

This rearrangement joins TRBV29-1 to TRBJ1-5; D call uncertain. The CDR3 has 13 residues. V shed 6 bases and J shed 1 base, with 10 bases lying between them. Germline V lookup: CDR1 SQVTM, CDR2 ANQGSEA. CDR3 loop: CSVRERSNQPQHF. The DNA for the CDR3 is TGCAGCGTACGGGAGCGAAGCAATCAGCCCCAGCATTTT.

The chain uses TRBV3-1 (or the pseudogene TRBV3-2) and TRBJ1-2; D is uncertain. V was cut by 4 bases and J by 4 bases, with 10 bases left in between. Germline V CDR1 and CDR2: LGHDT, YNNKEL (reference sequence). The CDR3 spans 13 residues. The CDR3 DNA sequence: TGTGCCAGCAGCCCTCGGACGGCCTATGGCTACACCTTC. Protein: CASSPRTAYGYTF.

The rearrangement joins TRBV6-1 to TRBJ1-5; possibly TRBD1 for D (5 bases). Germline V lookup: CDR1 MNHNS, CDR2 SASEGT. This CDR3 spans 16 amino acids. V dropped 2 bases and J dropped 4 bases, with 15 bases sitting between them. The CDR3 DNA is TGTGCCAGCAGTGAAATTTGGCAGGGACGGAATCAGCCCCAGCATTTT. Translation: CASSEIWQGRNQPQHF.

This clone was recorded many times. The rearrangement links TRBV7-8 to TRBJ2-7; TRBD1 aligns across 9 bases. Germline V CDR1 and CDR2: SGHVS, FQNEAQ. The CDR3 loop spans 14 amino acids. The V and J ends lost 7 bases and 7 bases, in that order; junction bases with no gene match: 11. As DNA, the CDR3 is TGTGCCAGCAACCAACGACAGGGGGGGAATGAGCAGTACTTC. Translating gives CASNQRQGGNEQYF.

In this sample, this clone turned up once. The rearrangement joins TRBV18 to TRBJ2-3; the match to TRBD1 covers 7 bases. CDR3 length equals 13 residues. Per germline, CDR1 KGHSH and CDR2 LQKENI. The ends lost 7 bases at V and 1 base at J; junction bases unmatched: 2. DNA for the CDR3: TGTGCCAGCTTAGGACAGGGCACAGATACGCAGTATTTT. It specifies CASLGQGTDTQYF.

The V call is TRBV6-8, the J call TRBJ1-2; the D is unclear. Germline loops: CDR1 MNHGY, CDR2 SAAAGT. Trimming took off 4 bases at V and 3 bases at J, with 15 bases between the two ends. This CDR3 has 15 amino acids. The CDR3 nucleotides are TGTGCCAGCAGTTTCCGGGCCCCCGAGGACTATGGCTACACCTTC. The encoded protein is CASSFRAPEDYGYTF.

The V and J genes are TRBV2 and TRBJ1-5, with D possibly matching TRBD1 (6 bases). Germline values: CDR1 SNHLY, CDR2 FYNNEI. The CDR3 spans 14 residues. Trimming removed 5 bases from V and 4 bases from J, with 12 bases in between. CDR3 residues: CASSLGQLNQPQHF. The CDR3 bases are TGTGCCAGCAGTCTCGGACAGTTAAATCAGCCCCAGCATTTT.

The chain couples TRBV27 to TRBJ2-2, with D perhaps matching TRBD1 (6 bases). The CDR3 is made up of 14 amino acids. Germline V gene data show CDR1 as MNHEY and CDR2 as SMNVEV (reference sequence). Trimming took off 4 bases at V and 4 bases at J, with 10 bases between the two ends. The CDR3 nucleotides are TGTGCCAGCAGTTCCACAGGGATCACCGGGGAGCTGTTTTTT. It yields the protein CASSSTGITGELFF.

The chain links TRBV6-5 to TRBJ1-2; 9 bases fit TRBD1. V was pared by 4 bases and J by 6 bases, with 6 bases of the junction left unmatched. The CDR3 extends over 14 amino acids. Germline lookup yields CDR1 MNHEY and CDR2 SVGAGI. The CDR3: CASSSDRGGDGYTF. DNA for the CDR3: TGTGCCAGCAGTTCGGACAGGGGAGGGGATGGCTACACCTTC.

This clone was observed once. The J gene is TRBJ2-1, the V gene TRBV30; D not resolved. Germline CDR1 reads GTSNPN; CDR2 reads SVGIG (reference sequence). CDR3 size: 11 residues. Trimming removed 1 base from V and 9 bases from J, with 7 bases in between. CDR3 coding DNA: TGTGCCTGGAGTGCCCTCTTTGAGCAGTTCTTC. This encodes CAWSALFEQFF.

The chain combines TRBV5-1 with TRBJ1-6, with a tentative D call TRBD1 (6 bases). The germline V and J ends were trimmed by 0 bases and 4 bases, with 11 bases remaining between them. Germline assignment: CDR1 SGHRS and CDR2 YFSETQ. The CDR3 has 16 amino acids. For the CDR3, the DNA is TGCGCCAGCAGCTTGGCCGGGACAAGGTATAATTCACCCCTCCACTTT. Amino acid sequence: CASSLAGTRYNSPLHF. The full variable domain, its missing parts supplied by reference TRBV5-1 and TRBJ1-6, is KAGVTQTPRYLIKTRGQQVTLSCSPISGHRSVSWYQQTPGQGLQFLFEYFSETQRNKGNFPGRFSGRQFSNSRSEMNVSTLELGDSALYLCASSLAGTRYNSPLHFGNGTRLTVT.

This rearrangement joins TRBV4-2 to TRBJ2-7; D is undetermined. Trimming shortened V by 0 bases and J by 2 bases, and 11 bases separated the two germline ends. Germline V CDR1 and CDR2: LGHNA, YNFKEQ. CDR3 size: 15 residues. The chain's CDR3 is CASSQEAAGTYEQYF. The CDR3 bases are TGTGCCAGCAGCCAAGAGGCGGCTGGAACCTACGAGCAGTACTTC.

The genes are TRBV12-3 or TRBV12-4 and TRBJ1-4; D gene unclear. V shed 3 bases and J shed 4 bases, with 6 bases lying between them. This CDR3 has 13 amino acids. In DNA form, the CDR3 reads TGTGCCAGCAGTTTCTTGAGTAATGAAAAACTGTTTTTT. Amino acid sequence: CASSFLSNEKLFF.

J is TRBJ2-5 and V is TRBV7-6; D is unresolved. Germline loops: CDR1 SGHVS, CDR2 FNYEAQ. The CDR3 extends over 13 amino acids. Deletions cut 3 bases from V and 2 bases from J, with 7 bases between. CDR3 in amino acids: CASSLRSQETQYF. CDR3 DNA sequence: TGTGCCAGCAGCTTGCGAAGTCAAGAGACCCAGTACTTC.